The present TCR beta chain was sequenced within a study of blood T cells in healthy people across ages. For the second PCR, which ran for about 7 to 11 cycles, a sample-barcoded 5' primer and a J-beta primer mix were used. From the 5' RACE reads, TCRdb called clonotypes with MiXCR, one entry per CDR3 protein. The table lists approximately 400,000 distinct CDR3 sequences, about half of them singletons, with under 60% in the top ten. Sequencing was carried out using blood. This clonotype was sampled from a man in his sixties in good health.

The CDR3 here is CASSSGQGGSYGYTF. The CDR3 bases are TGTGCCAGCAGCTCAGGACAGGGGGGTTCCTATGGCTACACCTTC. The chain joins TRBV7-9 to TRBJ1-2; TRBD1 matches at 10 bases. J was trimmed by 4 bases and V by 4 bases; bases with no gene match: 6. The CDR3 totals 15 residues. In germline, CDR1 is SEHNR, CDR2 FQNEAQ (reference sequence).